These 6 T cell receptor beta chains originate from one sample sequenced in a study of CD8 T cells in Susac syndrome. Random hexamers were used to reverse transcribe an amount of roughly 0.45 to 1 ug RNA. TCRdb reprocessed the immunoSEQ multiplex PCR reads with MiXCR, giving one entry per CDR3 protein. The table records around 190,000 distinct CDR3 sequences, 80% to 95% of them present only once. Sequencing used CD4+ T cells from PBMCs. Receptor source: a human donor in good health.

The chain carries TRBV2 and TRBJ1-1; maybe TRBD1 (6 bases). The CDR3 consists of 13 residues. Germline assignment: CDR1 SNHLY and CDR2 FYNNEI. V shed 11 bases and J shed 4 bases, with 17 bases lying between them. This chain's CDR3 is CAVGIGGSTEAFF. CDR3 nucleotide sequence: TGTGCCGTTGGGATCGGGGGCTCCACTGAAGCTTTCTTT.

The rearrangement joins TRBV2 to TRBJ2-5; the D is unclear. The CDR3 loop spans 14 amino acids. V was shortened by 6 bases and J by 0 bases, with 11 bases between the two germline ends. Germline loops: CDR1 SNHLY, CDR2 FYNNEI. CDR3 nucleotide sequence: TGTGCCAGCAGGTACATAGACGACCAAGAGACCCAGTACTTC. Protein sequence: CASRYIDDQETQYF.

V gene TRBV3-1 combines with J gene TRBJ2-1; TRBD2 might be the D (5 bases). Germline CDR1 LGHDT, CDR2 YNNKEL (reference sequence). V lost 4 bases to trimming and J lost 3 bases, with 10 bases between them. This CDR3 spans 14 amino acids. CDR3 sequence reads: CASSRLSGYNEQFF. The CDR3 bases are TGTGCCAGCAGCCGACTATCGGGCTACAATGAGCAGTTCTTC.

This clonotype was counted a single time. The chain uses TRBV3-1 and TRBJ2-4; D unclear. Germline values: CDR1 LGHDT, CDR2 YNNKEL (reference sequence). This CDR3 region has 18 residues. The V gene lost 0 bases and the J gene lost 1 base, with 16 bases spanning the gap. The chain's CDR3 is CASSQDLSASFAKNIQYF. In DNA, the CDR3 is TGTGCCAGCAGCCAAGATCTCAGTGCATCCTTTGCCAAAAACATTCAGTACTTC.

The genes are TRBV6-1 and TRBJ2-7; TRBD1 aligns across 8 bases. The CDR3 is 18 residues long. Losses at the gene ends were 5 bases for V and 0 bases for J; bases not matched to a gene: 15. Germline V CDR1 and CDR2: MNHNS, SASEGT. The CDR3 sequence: CASSRRDRSSSISYEQYF. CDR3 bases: TGTGCCAGCAGTCGGCGGGACAGGTCCTCGTCCATCTCCTACGAGCAGTACTTC.

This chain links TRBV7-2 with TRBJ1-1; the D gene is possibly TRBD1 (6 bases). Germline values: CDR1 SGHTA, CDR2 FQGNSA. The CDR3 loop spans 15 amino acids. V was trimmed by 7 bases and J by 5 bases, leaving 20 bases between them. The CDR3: CASIPPTGMATEAFF. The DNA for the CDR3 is TGTGCCAGCATCCCCCCTACAGGGATGGCTACTGAAGCTTTCTTT.